The 20 T cell receptor beta chains below come from one sample, sequenced in a study of cytomegalovirus exposure and HLA in healthy donors. The assay was immunoSEQ multiplex PCR, and TCRdb's table has in-frame clones only and misses some. The sample holds some 240,000 clones; approximately 87% are singletons and the top ten take about 6%. Material for sequencing was PBMCs. Receptor source: a woman in her late teens or twenties in good health and CMV-seronegative.

This clone turned up a few times. The rearrangement links TRBV10-3 to TRBJ2-3; D possibly uses TRBD1 or TRBD2 (5 bases each). Trimming removed 10 bases from V and 6 bases from J, with 29 bases in between. Germline lookup yields CDR1 ENHRY and CDR2 SYGVKD. CDR3 size: 17 residues. The CDR3 region is CATRQLAPKLGVDTQYF. CDR3 bases: TGTGCCACCAGACAGTTAGCGCCCAAGTTGGGGGTGGATACGCAGTATTTT.

The genes are TRBV6-1 and TRBJ2-1; no clear D gene. The CDR3 has 13 residues. In germline, CDR1 is MNHNS, CDR2 SASEGT. V lost 6 bases and J 5 bases, leaving 11 bases between the germline ends. CDR3 sequence reads: CASSPSFDNEQFF. CDR3 in DNA: TGTGCCAGCAGCCCCTCATTCGACAATGAGCAGTTCTTC.

The V call is TRBV6-5, the J call TRBJ2-7, with 7 bases identical to TRBD1. Per germline, CDR1 MNHEY and CDR2 SVGAGI. The ends lost 2 bases at V and 0 bases at J; junction bases unmatched: 4. The CDR3 totals 15 residues. The chain's CDR3 is CASSYAQGSSYEQYF. Written as DNA, the CDR3 is TGTGCCAGCAGTTACGCACAGGGGAGCTCCTACGAGCAGTACTTC.

V gene TRBV18 combines with J gene TRBJ2-7, with D possibly called TRBD1 or TRBD2 (5 bases each). In germline, CDR1 is KGHSH, CDR2 LQKENI. The CDR3 is 14 residues long. V shed 5 bases and J shed 2 bases, with 13 bases lying between them. CDR3 sequence: CASSDPGRPYEQYF. CDR3 coding DNA: TGTGCCAGCTCAGATCCGGGACGCCCCTACGAGCAGTACTTC.

As regards this clone: A much larger clone sits a single nucleotide away, making a read error possible. Other DNA sequences of this sample code for an identical CDR3. The J gene is TRBJ2-5, the V gene TRBV15; D gene uncertain. The CDR3 runs 12 residues. Germline CDR1 is LNHNV and CDR2 is YYDKDF (reference sequence). Trimming shortened V by 0 bases and J by 5 bases, and 4 bases separated the two germline ends. The CDR3 loop is CATSRDAETQYF. The CDR3 region has the DNA TGTGCCACCAGCAGAGATGCGGAGACCCAGTACTTC.

The chain employs TRBV28 and TRBJ1-5, with TRBD1 as a possible D gene (6 bases). CDR1 and CDR2 from the germline V gene are MDHEN and SYDVKM. The V and J ends lost 6 bases and 6 bases respectively, with 15 bases between them. The length of the CDR3 is 14 residues. The CDR3: CASSYTGYAQPQHF. CDR3 sequence (DNA): TGTGCCAGCAGCTACACAGGGTATGCTCAGCCCCAGCATTTT.

Regarding this clone: Other DNA sequences in the same sample also yield this CDR3. The J gene is TRBJ2-7, the V gene TRBV9, with 8 positions matching TRBD2. J gave up 6 bases and V 0 bases, and 2 bases lay outside the gene matches. The CDR3 is 13 residues long. CDR1 SGDLS and CDR2 YYNGEE come from the germline V gene. CDR3 bases: TGTGCCAGCAGCGTAGGCGGGGGGACCGAGCAGTACTTC. It encodes CASSVGGGTEQYF.

This rearrangement joins TRBV7-9 to TRBJ2-2, with 15 bases identical to TRBD2. CDR1 and CDR2 (germline): SEHNR, FQNEAQ (reference sequence). The CDR3 totals 17 residues. After removal of 5 bases from V and 1 base from J, the junction contained 2 bases not matched to a gene. CDR3 sequence: CASSRTSGRGNTGELFF. As DNA, the CDR3 is TGTGCCAGCAGCCGGACTAGCGGGAGGGGGAACACCGGGGAGCTGTTTTTT.

The rearrangement links TRBV6-1 to TRBJ2-1, with D perhaps given as TRBD1 or TRBD2 (6 bases each). The CDR3 length is 13 residues. Germline values: CDR1 MNHNS, CDR2 SASEGT. Trimming took 2 bases from V and 10 from J, leaving 12 bases between them. CDR3 sequence: CASSELGGSEQFF. CDR3 sequence (DNA): TGTGCCAGCAGTGAATTGGGGGGCAGCGAGCAGTTCTTC.

This clone was recorded at least ten times. The chain links TRBV25-1 to TRBJ1-1; 11 bases align to TRBD1. Losses at the gene ends were 6 bases for V and 7 bases for J; bases not matched to a gene: 4. CDR1 MGHDK and CDR2 SYGVNS come from the germline V gene. The CDR3 spans 13 residues. The CDR3 coding sequence is TGTGCCAGCAGAACGGACAGGGGGCATGAAGCTTTCTTT. Residues: CASRTDRGHEAFF.

The chain links TRBV28 to TRBJ2-1, with D perhaps TRBD1 or TRBD2 (5 bases each). V shed 7 bases and J shed 5 bases, with 18 bases lying between them. This CDR3 spans 15 amino acids. CDR1 is MDHEN and CDR2 is SYDVKM in the germline V gene. CDR3 residues: CASTLGPGTHNEQFF. For the CDR3, the DNA is TGTGCCAGCACCCTAGGACCAGGGACCCACAATGAGCAGTTCTTC.

The sample holds one count of this clone. The J gene is TRBJ2-1, the V gene TRBV7-2; a weak D match, TRBD2 (5 bases). From germline, CDR1 is SGHTA and CDR2 FQGNSA. V was clipped by 2 bases and J by 9 bases, with 8 bases between them. CDR3 size: 12 residues. The CDR3 reads CASSLPGVEQFF. The CDR3 DNA reads TGTGCCAGCAGCTTACCCGGGGTTGAGCAGTTCTTC. The full variable domain, in which reference TRBV7-2 and TRBJ2-1 provide the parts outside the CDR3, is GAGVSQSPSNKVTEKGKDVELRCDPISGHTALYWYRQSLGQGLEFLIYFQGNSAPDKSGLPSDRFSAERTGGSVSTLTIQRTQQEDSAVYLCASSLPGVEQFFGPGTRLTVL.

The chain links TRBV29-1 to TRBJ2-1, with 8 bases that match TRBD2. Germline CDR1 SQVTM, CDR2 ANQGSEA. This CDR3 is built from 16 residues. The junction had 19 bases not matched to a gene; V was cut back by 6 bases and J by 9 bases. CDR3 residues: CSVTQIAGRPIGEQFF. CDR3 nucleotide sequence: TGCAGCGTGACGCAGATAGCGGGGCGGCCCATAGGTGAGCAGTTCTTC.

The V call is TRBV30, the J call TRBJ2-7; D may be TRBD2 (5 bases). V lost 4 bases and J lost 3, with 16 bases in between. Germline V gives CDR1 GTSNPN, CDR2 SVGIG (reference sequence). This CDR3 comprises 14 residues. CDR3 region: CAWNDYSTLYEQYF. Written as DNA, the CDR3 is TGTGCCTGGAACGACTACTCCACACTCTACGAGCAGTACTTC.

The chain joins TRBV6-4 to TRBJ2-1; TRBD1 matches 9 bases. From germline, CDR1 is MRHNA and CDR2 SNTAGT. J lost 7 bases, V lost 4 bases, and 8 bases had no gene match. The CDR3 consists of 15 residues. DNA for the CDR3: TGTGCCAGCAGTGTCGGGACAGGGTTAGGGAATGAGCAGTTCTTC. This sequence encodes CASSVGTGLGNEQFF.

The rearrangement links TRBV11-2 to TRBJ1-1, with 7 bases matching TRBD1. The V gene end was trimmed by 4 bases and the J gene end by 3 bases; junction bases not matched to a gene: 5. CDR3 length: 14 residues. Germline V gene sequence: CDR1 SGHAT, CDR2 FQNNGV. The CDR3 sequence is CASSYRDRDTEAFF. CDR3 DNA sequence: TGTGCCAGCAGCTACCGGGACAGAGACACTGAAGCTTTCTTT.

The rearrangement joins TRBV6-5 to TRBJ2-1, with TRBD1 identical over 8 bases. V shed 6 bases, J shed 3 bases, and the junction held 4 bases outside the gene matches. Germline CDR1 reads MNHEY; CDR2 reads SVGAGI. The CDR3 runs 14 residues. The CDR3 sequence: CASSPGGDYNEQFF. Here the CDR3 DNA reads TGTGCCAGCAGCCCAGGGGGCGACTACAATGAGCAGTTCTTC.

The chain links TRBV28 to TRBJ2-2, with 7 bases identical to TRBD2. Trimming cost V 5 bases and J 9 bases; bases outside gene matches: 3. The CDR3 has 12 residues. Germline assignment: CDR1 MDHEN and CDR2 SYDVKM. The CDR3 region has the DNA TGTGCCAGCAGTGCACTAGCGAGGGAGCTGTTTTTT. Its protein is CASSALARELFF.

The chain is built from TRBV5-1 and TRBJ2-2; D not certain. V was trimmed by 0 bases and J by 5 bases, leaving 5 bases between them. CDR3 length: 13 amino acids. Germline loops: CDR1 SGHRS, CDR2 YFSETQ. The CDR3 loop is CASSLVETGELFF. The CDR3 DNA is TGCGCCAGCAGCTTGGTCGAAACCGGGGAGCTGTTTTTT.

This chain uses TRBV11-2 with TRBJ2-1; the D gene is possibly TRBD1 (6 bases). Germline V CDR1 and CDR2: SGHAT, FQNNGV. This CDR3 contains 16 residues. The V end was cut by 2 bases, the J end by 2 bases, with 13 bases between. CDR3 in amino acids: CASSLSGAGAYNEQFF. The CDR3 DNA follows: TGTGCCAGCAGCTTATCCGGGGCAGGGGCCTACAATGAGCAGTTCTTC.